These T cell receptor beta chains were read from a single sample in a study of shared clonotypes between healthy human individuals. Data came from immunoSEQ multiplex PCR; TCRdb stores just in-frame clones and leaves some out. The table has 1.5 million to 2.5 million clones, over 85% seen once; the top ten hold around 1.2%. The specimen sequenced was naive CD8+ T cells sorted from blood. These receptor sequences come from a young man in good health. Each CDR3 is given with its conserved first and last residue. A D gene is named only where the DNA matches it firmly. Only part of the rows carry a size: once, few, many, or a class if the clone is expanded.

TRBJ1-2,TRBV5-1,NA,NA,CATHPSNYGYTF,TGCGCCACCCACCCCTCTAACTATGGCTACACCTTC
TRBJ1-1,TRBV29-1,NA,NA,CSVVQNTEAFF,TGCAGCGTTGTACAGAACACTGAAGCTTTCTTT
TRBJ2-7,TRBV27,many,TRBD1,CASSPSLGDRDHIEQYF,TGTGCCAGCAGTCCCTCACTAGGGGACAGGGATCATATCGAGCAGTACTTC
TRBJ1-2,TRBV2,NA,TRBD1,CASSDPTGTGGFSANPVGYTF,TGTGCCAGCAGTGATCCAACCGGGACAGGGGGCTTTTCCGCTAACCCCGTTGGCTACACCTTC
TRBJ2-7,TRBV2,NA,NA,CASSEGRTYEQYF,TGTGCCAGCAGTGAGGGGAGAACCTACGAGCAGTACTTC
TRBJ2-2,TRBV9,NA,NA,CASSPIGRELFF,TGTGCCAGCAGCCCCATAGGTCGGGAGCTGTTTTTT
TRBJ2-7,TRBV19,NA,NA,CASRVTGTYEQYF,TGTGCCAGTCGAGTAACAGGGACCTACGAGCAGTACTTC
TRBJ1-1,TRBV4-1,NA,TRBD1,CASSPIRQGPIEAFF,TGCGCCAGCAGCCCGATCCGACAGGGTCCGATTGAAGCTTTCTTT
TRBJ1-2,TRBV18,once,TRBD1,CATGTGIGYTF,TGTGCCACCGGGACAGGGATAGGCTACACCTTC
TRBJ1-4,TRBV7-9,NA,NA,CASSPLPGDSYPDNEKLFF,TGTGCCAGCAGCCCCCTCCCCGGCGACAGCTACCCTGATAATGAAAAACTGTTTTTT
TRBJ2-3,TRBV28,NA,NA,CASSLAWGDTQYF,TGTGCCAGCAGTTTAGCCTGGGGCGATACGCAGTATTTT
TRBJ2-7,TRBV29-1,NA,TRBD1,CSVEGQGGTYEQYF,TGCAGCGTTGAAGGACAGGGGGGGACCTACGAGCAGTACTTC
TRBJ2-1,TRBV6-1,NA,TRBD2,CASSEVNSGRKKGQFF,TGTGCCAGCAGTGAAGTTAATAGCGGGAGAAAGAAAGGGCAGTTCTTC
TRBJ2-7,TRBV6-6,NA,TRBD2,CASSDGAIAGYYEQYF,TGTGCCAGCAGCGATGGAGCAATAGCGGGGTACTACGAGCAGTACTTC
TRBJ2-5,TRBV5-6,NA,NA,CASSSDQVWTQYF,TGTGCCAGCAGCTCGGACCAAGTCTGGACCCAGTACTTC
TRBJ2-7,TRBV27,NA,TRBD1,CASSFLGQAGSYEQYF,TGTGCCAGCAGTTTCCTGGGACAGGCGGGTTCCTACGAGCAGTACTTC
TRBJ2-5,TRBV9,NA,NA,CASSPEIGLLKGGASKTQYF,TGTGCCAGCAGTCCTGAGATCGGCCTCCTAAAGGGGGGGGCCTCAAAGACCCAGTACTTC
TRBJ2-5,TRBV7-9,NA,NA,CASSFWTGVGQETQYF,TGTGCCAGCAGCTTCTGGACGGGAGTGGGACAAGAGACCCAGTACTTC
TRBJ1-2,TRBV13,NA,NA,CASSLEGGTYYGYTF,TGTGCCAGCAGCTTAGAAGGGGGGACCTACTATGGCTACACCTTC
TRBJ1-5,TRBV19,NA,NA,CASSPLQASNQPQHF,TGTGCCAGTAGCCCCCTACAGGCCAGCAATCAGCCCCAGCATTTT
TRBJ2-5,TRBV7-6,NA,NA,CASSLVTGGDATQYF,TGTGCCAGCAGCTTAGTCACAGGGGGGGACGCGACCCAGTACTTC
TRBJ2-5,TRBV10-1,NA,TRBD2,CASSGPRATSGSQETQYF,TGCGCCAGCAGTGGGCCTCGCGCGACTAGCGGGTCCCAAGAGACCCAGTACTTC
TRBJ1-6,TRBV9,NA,NA,CASSVSTGNNSPLHF,TGTGCCAGCAGCGTATCAACAGGGAATAATTCACCCCTCCACTTT
TRBJ1-1,TRBV19,NA,TRBD1,CALLRQGPRGTEAFF,TGTGCCCTCCTTCGACAGGGCCCTAGGGGCACTGAAGCTTTCTTT
TRBJ2-1,TRBV7-2,NA,NA,CASSPQGFYNEQFF,TGTGCCAGCAGCCCCCAGGGGTTCTACAATGAGCAGTTCTTC
TRBJ1-1,TRBV7-9,NA,NA,CASSQTQTDGNTEAFF,TGTGCCAGCAGCCAAACCCAGACAGACGGGAACACTGAAGCTTTCTTT
TRBJ2-7,TRBV27,NA,NA,CASSLRSPSAIYEQYF,TGTGCCAGCAGTTTACGCTCTCCTTCTGCAATCTACGAGCAGTACTTC
TRBJ1-3,TRBV25-1,NA,NA,CASSPGGNTIYF,TGTGCCAGCAGTCCAGGTGGAAACACCATATATTTT
TRBJ1-1,TRBV10-1,few,NA,CASRGRLKDPEAFF,TGCGCCAGCAGGGGACGTTTAAAGGATCCTGAAGCTTTCTTT
TRBJ1-1,TRBV15,NA,NA,CATSAGGWDTEAFF,TGTGCCACCAGCGCCGGGGGATGGGACACTGAAGCTTTCTTT
TRBJ1-1,TRBV4-1,NA,NA,CASSQEPGATEAFF,TGCGCCAGCAGCCAAGAGCCGGGGGCCACTGAAGCTTTCTTT
TRBJ2-7,TRBV4-3,NA,TRBD2,CASSQDSSGRVSYEQYF,TGCGCCAGCAGCCAAGATTCTAGCGGGCGGGTTTCCTACGAGCAGTACTTC
TRBJ2-5,TRBV15,NA,NA,CATSRDRELVETQYF,TGTGCCACCAGCAGAGATCGGGAGCTCGTAGAGACCCAGTACTTC
TRBJ2-1,TRBV29-1,NA,NA,CSVEDGSSAYNEQFF,TGCAGCGTTGAAGACGGTAGCTCGGCCTACAATGAGCAGTTCTTC
TRBJ1-2,TRBV28,NA,TRBD1,CASSFLVGQGFTGVNPNYGYTF,TGTGCCAGCAGTTTTTTAGTGGGACAGGGGTTTACAGGGGTAAACCCTAACTATGGCTACACCTTC
TRBJ2-7,TRBV11-2,once,NA,CASSQPLSGFYEQYF,TGTGCCAGCAGCCAACCCCTCAGTGGTTTCTACGAGCAGTACTTC
TRBJ1-1,TRBV9,NA,NA,CASSDGHNTEAFF,TGTGCCAGCAGCGACGGACACAACACTGAAGCTTTCTTT
TRBJ1-5,TRBV6-1,NA,NA,CASSEPSLSNQPQHF,TGTGCCAGCAGTGAACCCAGCCTTAGCAATCAGCCCCAGCATTTT
TRBJ2-1,TRBV7-2,NA,TRBD2,CASSLALWLISKRERINEQFF,TGTGCCAGCAGCTTAGCCCTCTGGCTAATCTCCAAGCGGGAGAGAATCAATGAGCAGTTCTTC
TRBJ2-7,TRBV4-3,NA,TRBD1,CASSQDPRTGVYEQYF,TGCGCCAGCAGCCAAGATCCGAGGACAGGGGTCTACGAGCAGTACTTC
TRBJ1-1,TRBV5-5,NA,NA,CASSWAGTEAFF,TGTGCCAGCAGCTGGGCAGGCACTGAAGCTTTCTTT
TRBJ2-7,TRBV4-3,NA,NA,CASSQDPPWEEDYEQYF,TGCGCCAGCAGCCAAGATCCCCCTTGGGAGGAAGACTACGAGCAGTACTTC